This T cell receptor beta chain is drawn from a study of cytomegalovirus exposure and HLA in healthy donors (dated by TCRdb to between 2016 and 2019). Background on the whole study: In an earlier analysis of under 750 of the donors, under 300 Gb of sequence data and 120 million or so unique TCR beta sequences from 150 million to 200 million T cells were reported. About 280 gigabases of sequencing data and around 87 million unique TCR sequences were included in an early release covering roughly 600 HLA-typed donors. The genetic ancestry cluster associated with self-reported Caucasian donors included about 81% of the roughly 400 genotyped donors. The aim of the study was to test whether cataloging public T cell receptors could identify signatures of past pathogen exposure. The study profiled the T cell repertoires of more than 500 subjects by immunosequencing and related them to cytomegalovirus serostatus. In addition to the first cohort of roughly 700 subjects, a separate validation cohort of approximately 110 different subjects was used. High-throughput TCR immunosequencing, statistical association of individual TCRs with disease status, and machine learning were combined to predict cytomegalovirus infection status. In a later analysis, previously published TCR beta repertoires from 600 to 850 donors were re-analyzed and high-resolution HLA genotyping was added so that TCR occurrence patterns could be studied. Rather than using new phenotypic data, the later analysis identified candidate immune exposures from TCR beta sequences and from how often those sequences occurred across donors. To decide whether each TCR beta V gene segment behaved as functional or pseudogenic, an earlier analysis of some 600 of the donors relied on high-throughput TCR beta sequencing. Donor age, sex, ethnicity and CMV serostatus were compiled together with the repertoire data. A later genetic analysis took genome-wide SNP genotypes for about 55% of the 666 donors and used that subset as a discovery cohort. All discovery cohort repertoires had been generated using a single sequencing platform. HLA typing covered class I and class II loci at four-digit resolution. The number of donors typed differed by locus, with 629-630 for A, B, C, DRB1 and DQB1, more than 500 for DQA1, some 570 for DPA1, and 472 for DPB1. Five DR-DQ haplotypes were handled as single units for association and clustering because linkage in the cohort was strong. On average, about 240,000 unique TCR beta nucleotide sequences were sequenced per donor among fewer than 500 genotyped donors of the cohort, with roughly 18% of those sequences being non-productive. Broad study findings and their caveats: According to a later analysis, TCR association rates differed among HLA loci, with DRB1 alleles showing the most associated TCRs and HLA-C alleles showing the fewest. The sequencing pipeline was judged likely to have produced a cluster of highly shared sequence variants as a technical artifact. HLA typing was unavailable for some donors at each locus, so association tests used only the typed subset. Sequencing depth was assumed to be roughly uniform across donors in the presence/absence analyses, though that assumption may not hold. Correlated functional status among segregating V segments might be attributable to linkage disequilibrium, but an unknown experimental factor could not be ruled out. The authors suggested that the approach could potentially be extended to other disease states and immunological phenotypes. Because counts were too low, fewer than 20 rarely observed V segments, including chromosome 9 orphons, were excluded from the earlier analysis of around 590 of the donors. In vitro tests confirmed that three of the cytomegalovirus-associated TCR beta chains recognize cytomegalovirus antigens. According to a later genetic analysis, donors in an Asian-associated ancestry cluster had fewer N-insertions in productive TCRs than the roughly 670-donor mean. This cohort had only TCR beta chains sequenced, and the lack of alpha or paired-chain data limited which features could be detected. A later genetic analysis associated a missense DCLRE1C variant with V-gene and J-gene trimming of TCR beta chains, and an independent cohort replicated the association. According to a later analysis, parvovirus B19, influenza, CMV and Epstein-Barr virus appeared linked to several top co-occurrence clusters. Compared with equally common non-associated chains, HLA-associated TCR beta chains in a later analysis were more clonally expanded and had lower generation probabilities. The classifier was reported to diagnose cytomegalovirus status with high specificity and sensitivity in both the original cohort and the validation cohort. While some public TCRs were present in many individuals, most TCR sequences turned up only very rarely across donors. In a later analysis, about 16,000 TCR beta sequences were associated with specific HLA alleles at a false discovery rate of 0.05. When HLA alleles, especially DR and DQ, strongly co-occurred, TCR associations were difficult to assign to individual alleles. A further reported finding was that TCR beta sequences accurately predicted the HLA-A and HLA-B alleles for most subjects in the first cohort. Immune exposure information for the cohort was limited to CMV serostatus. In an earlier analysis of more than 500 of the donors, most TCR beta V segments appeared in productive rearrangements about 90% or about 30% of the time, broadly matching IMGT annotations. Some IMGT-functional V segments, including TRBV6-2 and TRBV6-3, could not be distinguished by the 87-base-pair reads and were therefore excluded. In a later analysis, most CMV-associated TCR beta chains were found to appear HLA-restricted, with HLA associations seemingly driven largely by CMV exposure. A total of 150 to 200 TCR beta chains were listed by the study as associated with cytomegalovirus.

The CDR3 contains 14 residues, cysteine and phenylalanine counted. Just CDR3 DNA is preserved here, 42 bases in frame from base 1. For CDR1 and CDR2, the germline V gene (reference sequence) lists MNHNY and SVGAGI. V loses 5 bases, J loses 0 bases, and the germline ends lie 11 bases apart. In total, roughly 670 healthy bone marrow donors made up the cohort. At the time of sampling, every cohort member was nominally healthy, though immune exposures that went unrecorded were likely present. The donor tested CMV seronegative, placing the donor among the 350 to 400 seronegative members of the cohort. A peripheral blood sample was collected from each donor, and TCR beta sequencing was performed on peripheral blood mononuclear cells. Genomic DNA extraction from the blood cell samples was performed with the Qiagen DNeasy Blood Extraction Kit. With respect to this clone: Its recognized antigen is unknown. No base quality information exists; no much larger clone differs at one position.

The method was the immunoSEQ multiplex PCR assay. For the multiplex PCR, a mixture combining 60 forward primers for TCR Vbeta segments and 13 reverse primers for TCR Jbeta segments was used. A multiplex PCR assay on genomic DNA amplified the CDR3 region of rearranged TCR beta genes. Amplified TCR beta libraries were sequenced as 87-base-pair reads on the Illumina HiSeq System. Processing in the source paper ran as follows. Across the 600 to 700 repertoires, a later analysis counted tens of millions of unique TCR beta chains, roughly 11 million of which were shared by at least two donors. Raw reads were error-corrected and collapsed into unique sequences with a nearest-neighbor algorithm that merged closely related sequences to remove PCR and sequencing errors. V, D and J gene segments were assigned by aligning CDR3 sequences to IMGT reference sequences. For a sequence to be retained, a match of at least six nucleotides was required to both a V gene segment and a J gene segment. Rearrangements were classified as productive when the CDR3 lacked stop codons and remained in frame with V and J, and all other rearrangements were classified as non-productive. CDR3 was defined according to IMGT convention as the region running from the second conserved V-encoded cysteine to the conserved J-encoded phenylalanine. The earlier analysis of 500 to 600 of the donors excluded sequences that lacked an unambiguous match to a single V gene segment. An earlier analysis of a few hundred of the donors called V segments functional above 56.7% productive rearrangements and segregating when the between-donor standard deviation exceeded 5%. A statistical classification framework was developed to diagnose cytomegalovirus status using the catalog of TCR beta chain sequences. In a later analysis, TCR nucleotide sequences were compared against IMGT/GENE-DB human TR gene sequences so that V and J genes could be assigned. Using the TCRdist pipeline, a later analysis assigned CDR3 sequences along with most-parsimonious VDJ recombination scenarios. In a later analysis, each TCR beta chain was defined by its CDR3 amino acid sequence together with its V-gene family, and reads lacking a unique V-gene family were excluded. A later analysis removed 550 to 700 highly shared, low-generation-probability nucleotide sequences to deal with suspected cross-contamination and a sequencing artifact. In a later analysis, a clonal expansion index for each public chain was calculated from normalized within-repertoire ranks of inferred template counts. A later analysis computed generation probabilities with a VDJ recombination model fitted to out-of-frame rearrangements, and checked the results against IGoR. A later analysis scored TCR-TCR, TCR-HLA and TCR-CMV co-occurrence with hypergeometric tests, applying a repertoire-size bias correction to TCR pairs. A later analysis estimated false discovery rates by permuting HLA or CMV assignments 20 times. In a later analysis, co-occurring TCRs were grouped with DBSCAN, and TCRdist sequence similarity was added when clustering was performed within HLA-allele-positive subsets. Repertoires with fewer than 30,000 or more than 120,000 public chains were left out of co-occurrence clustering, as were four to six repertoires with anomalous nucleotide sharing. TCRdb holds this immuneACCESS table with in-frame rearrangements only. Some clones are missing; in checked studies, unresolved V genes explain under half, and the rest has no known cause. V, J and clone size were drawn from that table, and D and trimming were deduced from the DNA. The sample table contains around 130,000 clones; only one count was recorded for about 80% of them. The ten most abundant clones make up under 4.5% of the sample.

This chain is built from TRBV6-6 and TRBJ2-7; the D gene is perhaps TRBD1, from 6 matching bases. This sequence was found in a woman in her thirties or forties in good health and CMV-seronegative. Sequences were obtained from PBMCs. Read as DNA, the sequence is TGTGCCAGCAGTAAAAGGGACAACTCCTACGAGCAGTACTTC. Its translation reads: CASSKRDNSYEQYF.